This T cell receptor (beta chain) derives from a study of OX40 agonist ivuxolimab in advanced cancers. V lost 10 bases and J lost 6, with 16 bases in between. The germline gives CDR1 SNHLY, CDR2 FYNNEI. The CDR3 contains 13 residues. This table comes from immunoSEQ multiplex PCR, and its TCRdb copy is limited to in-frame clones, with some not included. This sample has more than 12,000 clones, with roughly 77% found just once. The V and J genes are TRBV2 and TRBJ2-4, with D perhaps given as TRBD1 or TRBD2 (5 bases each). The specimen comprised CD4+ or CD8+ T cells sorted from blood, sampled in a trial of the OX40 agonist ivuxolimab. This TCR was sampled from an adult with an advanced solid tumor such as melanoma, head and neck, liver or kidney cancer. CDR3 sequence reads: CATKETEGNIQYF. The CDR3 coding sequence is TGTGCCACCAAAGAGACAGAGGGAAACATTCAGTACTTC. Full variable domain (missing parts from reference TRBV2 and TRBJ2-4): EPEVTQTPSHQVTQMGQEVILRCVPISNHLYFYWYRQILGQKVEFLVSFYNNEISEKSEIFDDQFSVERPDGSNFTLKIRSTKLEDSAMYFCATKETEGNIQYFGAGTRLSVL.